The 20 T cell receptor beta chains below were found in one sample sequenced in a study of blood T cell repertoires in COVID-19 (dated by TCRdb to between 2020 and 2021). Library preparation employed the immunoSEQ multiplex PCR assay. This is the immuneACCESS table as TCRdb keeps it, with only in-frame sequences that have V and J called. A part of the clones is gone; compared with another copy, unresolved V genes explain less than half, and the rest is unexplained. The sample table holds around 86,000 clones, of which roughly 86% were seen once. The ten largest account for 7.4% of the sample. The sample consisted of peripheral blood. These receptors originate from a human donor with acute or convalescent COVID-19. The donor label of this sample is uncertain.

CDR3 DNA sequence: TGTGCCAGCAGCTCTCGGAGGGAGCAGTACTTC. This codes for CASSSRREQYF. V gene TRBV7-2 combines with J gene TRBJ2-7; TRBD2 is a possible D gene (5 bases). The CDR3 length is 11 residues. V lost 4 bases and J 7 bases, leaving 8 bases between the germline ends. CDR1 and CDR2 (germline): SGHTA, FQGNSA.

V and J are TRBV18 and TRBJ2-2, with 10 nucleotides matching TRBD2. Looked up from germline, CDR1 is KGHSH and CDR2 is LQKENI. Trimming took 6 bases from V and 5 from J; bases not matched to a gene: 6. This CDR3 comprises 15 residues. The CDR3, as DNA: TGTGCCAGCTCCCCGGGACTAGCGAGGACCGGGGAGCTGTTTTTT. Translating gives CASSPGLARTGELFF.

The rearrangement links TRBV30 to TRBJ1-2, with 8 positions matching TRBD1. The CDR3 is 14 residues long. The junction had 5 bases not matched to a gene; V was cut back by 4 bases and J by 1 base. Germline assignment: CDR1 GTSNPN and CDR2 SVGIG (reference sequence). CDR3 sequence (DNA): TGTGCCTGGACCCCTACAGGGGGTAACTATGGCTACACCTTC. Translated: CAWTPTGGNYGYTF.

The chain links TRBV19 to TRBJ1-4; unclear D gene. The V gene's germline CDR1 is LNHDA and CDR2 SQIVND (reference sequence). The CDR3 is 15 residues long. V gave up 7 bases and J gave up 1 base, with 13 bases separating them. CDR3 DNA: TGTGCCAGTAAGTTCGGTGTCGGAACTAATGAAAAACTGTTTTTT. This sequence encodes CASKFGVGTNEKLFF.

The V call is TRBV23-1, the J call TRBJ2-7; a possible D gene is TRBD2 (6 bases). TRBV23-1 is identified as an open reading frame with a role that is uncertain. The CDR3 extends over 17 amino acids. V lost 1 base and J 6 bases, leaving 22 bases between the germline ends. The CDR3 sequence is CASSQFCSGLYRAEQYF. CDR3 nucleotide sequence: TGCGCCAGCAGTCAATTTTGCTCGGGACTCTATCGGGCCGAGCAGTACTTC.

CDR3 region: CASSPLAGRDEQFF. The DNA for the CDR3 is TGCGCCAGCAGCCCACTAGCGGGAAGGGATGAGCAGTTCTTC. The chain combines TRBV5-1 with TRBJ2-1; 10 nucleotides line up with TRBD2. The CDR3 extends over 14 amino acids. The germline gives CDR1 SGHRS, CDR2 YFSETQ. J gave up 8 bases and V 4 bases, and 6 bases lay outside the gene matches.

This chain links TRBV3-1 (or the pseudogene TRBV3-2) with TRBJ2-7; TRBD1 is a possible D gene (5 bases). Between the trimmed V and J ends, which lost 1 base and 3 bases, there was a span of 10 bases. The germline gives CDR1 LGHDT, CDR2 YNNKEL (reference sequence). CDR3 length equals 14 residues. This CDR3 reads CASSQVGRVYEQYF. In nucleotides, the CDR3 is TGTGCCAGCAGCCAAGTAGGCAGGGTCTACGAGCAGTACTTC.

CDR3: CSASTGAEETQYF. The CDR3 region has the DNA TGCAGTGCTAGTACAGGGGCTGAGGAGACCCAGTACTTC. The V gene is TRBV20-1, the J gene TRBJ2-5, with 7 bases fitting TRBD1. The ends lost 3 bases at V and 5 bases at J; junction bases unmatched: 6. Germline loops: CDR1 DFQATT, CDR2 SNEGSKA (reference sequence). The length of the CDR3 is 13 residues.

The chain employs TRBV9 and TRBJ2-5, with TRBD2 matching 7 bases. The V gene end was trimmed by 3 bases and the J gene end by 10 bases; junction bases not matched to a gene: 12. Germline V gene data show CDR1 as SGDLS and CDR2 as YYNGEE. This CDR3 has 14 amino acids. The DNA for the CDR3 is TGTGCCAGCAGCGCAGACCTGCCGGGACTACACCAGTACTTC. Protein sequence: CASSADLPGLHQYF.

CDR3: CASTLNTEAFF. The CDR3 region has the DNA TGTGCCAGCACATTGAACACTGAAGCTTTCTTT. The genes are TRBV5-6 and TRBJ1-1; no definite D call. V was pared by 6 bases and J by 0 bases, with 3 bases between. Germline V gene lookup returns CDR1 SGHDT and CDR2 YYEEEE. The CDR3 has 11 residues. Drawing the rest from reference TRBV5-6 and TRBJ1-1, the complete variable domain is DAGVTQSPTHLIKTRGQQVTLRCSPKSGHDTVSWYQQALGQGPQFIFQYYEEEERQRGNFPDRFSGHQFPNYSSELNVNALLLGDSALYLCASTLNTEAFFGQGTRLTVV.

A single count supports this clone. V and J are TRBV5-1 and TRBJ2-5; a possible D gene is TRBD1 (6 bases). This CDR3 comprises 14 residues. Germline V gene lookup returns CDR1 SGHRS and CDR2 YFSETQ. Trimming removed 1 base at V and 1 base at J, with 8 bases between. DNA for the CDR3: TGCGCCAGCAGCTTGCTGACAGGCCAAGAGACCCAGTACTTC. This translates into CASSLLTGQETQYF.

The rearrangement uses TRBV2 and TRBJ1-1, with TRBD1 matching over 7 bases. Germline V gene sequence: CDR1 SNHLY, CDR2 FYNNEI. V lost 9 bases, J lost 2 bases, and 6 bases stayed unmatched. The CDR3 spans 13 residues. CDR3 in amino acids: CASHRQGNTEAFF. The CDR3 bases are TGTGCCAGTCACAGACAGGGAAACACTGAAGCTTTCTTT.

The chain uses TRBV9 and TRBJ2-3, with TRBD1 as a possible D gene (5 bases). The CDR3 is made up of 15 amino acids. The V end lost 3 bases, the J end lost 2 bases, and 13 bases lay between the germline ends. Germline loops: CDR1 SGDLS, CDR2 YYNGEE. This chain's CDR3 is CASSERGLITDTQYF. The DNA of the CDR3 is TGTGCCAGCAGCGAAAGGGGATTGATCACAGATACGCAGTATTTT.

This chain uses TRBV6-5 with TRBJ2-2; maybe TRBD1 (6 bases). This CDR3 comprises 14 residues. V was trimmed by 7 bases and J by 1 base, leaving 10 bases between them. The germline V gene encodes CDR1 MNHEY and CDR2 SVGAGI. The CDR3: CASMGQLNTGELFF. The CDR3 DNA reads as TGTGCCAGCATGGGACAATTGAACACCGGGGAGCTGTTTTTT.

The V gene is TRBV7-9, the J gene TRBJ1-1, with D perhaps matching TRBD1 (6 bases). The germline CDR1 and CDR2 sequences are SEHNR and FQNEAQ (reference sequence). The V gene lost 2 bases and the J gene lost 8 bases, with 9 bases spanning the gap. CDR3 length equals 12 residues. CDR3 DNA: TGTGCCAGCAGCTTAACAGGGATGGAAGCTTTCTTT. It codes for CASSLTGMEAFF.

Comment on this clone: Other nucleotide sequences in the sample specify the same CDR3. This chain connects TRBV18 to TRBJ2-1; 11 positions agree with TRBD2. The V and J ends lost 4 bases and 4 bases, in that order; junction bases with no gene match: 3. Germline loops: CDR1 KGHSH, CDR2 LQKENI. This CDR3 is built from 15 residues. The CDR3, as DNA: TGTGCCAGCTCACTACTAGCGGGGGAATACAATGAGCAGTTCTTC. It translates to CASSLLAGEYNEQFF.

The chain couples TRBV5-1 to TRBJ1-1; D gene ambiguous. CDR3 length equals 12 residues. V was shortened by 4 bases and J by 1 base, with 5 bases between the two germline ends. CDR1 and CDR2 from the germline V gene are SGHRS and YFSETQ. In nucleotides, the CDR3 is TGCGCCAGCAGCATAAAGAACACTGAAGCTTTCTTT. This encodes CASSIKNTEAFF.

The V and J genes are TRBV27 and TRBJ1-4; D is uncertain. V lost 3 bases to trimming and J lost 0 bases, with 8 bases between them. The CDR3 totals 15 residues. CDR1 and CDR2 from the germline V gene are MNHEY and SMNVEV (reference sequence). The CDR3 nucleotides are TGTGCCAGCAGTTTCAGCGTTGCAACTAATGAAAAACTGTTTTTT. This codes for CASSFSVATNEKLFF.

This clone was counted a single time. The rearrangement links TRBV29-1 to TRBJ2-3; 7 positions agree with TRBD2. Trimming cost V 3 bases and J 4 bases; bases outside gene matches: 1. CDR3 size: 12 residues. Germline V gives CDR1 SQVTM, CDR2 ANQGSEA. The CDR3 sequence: CSVDGGADTQYF. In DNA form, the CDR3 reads TGCAGCGTTGATGGGGGGGCAGATACGCAGTATTTT.

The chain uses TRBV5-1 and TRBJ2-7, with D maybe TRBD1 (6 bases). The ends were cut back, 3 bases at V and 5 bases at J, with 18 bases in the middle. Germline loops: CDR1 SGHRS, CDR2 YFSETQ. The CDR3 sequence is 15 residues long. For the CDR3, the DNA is TGCGCCAGCAGCTCCAAACTGACAGGAAAAGACGAGCAGTACTTC. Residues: CASSSKLTGKDEQYF.